Listed here is a single TCR beta chain. Its target is unknown. Extraction of RNA preceded its reverse transcription into cDNA, which served as the sequencing template. The data were produced by immunoSEQ multiplex PCR, yet TCRdb's version contains in-frame clones alone and is incomplete. The data contain more than 100,000 clones, about nine tenths of them singletons. Specified treatment: oral pan-JAK inhibitor, 5-10 mg twice daily. Specimens obtained from alopecia areata patients comprised lesional scalp punch biopsies and peripheral blood. The sorting of PBMCs gave CD4+ and CD8+ T cells. The data stem from a study of CD8+ T cells in alopecia areata. Study summary: Severity among treated patients was scored by the percentage of scalp area affected. Study conclusions and caveats: Scalp sequencing also captures normal skin's resident alphabeta T cells.

V was cut by 5 bases and J by 0 bases, with 17 bases left in between. The germline V gene has CDR1 SGHNT and CDR2 YYREEE (reference sequence). The CDR3 is 16 amino acids. The clonotype comes from a human donor with alopecia areata. The rearrangement links TRBV5-4 to TRBJ1-1; the D gene is possibly TRBD1 (6 bases). The source was CD8+ T cells sorted from blood, collected at week 34, from a patient treated with tofacitinib. The CDR3 loop is CASRLWGAGMNTEAFF. CDR3 nucleotide sequence: TGTGCCAGCAGATTGTGGGGGGCAGGGATGAACACTGAAGCTTTCTTT.